The entry below gives a single T cell receptor beta chain sequence along with its context. The data derive from a study of T cell changes during pregnancy in multiple sclerosis. V shed 4 bases and J shed 2 bases, with 12 bases lying between them. Germline CDR1 reads KGHSH; CDR2 reads LQKENI. The CDR3 contains 15 residues. Clones were read by immunoSEQ multiplex PCR, and TCRdb kept only the in-frame ones, dropping some. Among 45,000 to 55,000 clones, almost 95% were seen once, and the ten largest hold around 0.9%. The sequence derives from a female donor in good health, enrolled as a control in a pregnancy study. The sequenced sample was CD4+ T cells from peripheral blood mononuclear cells, obtained in the second trimester of pregnancy. The V call is TRBV18, the J call TRBJ1-5, with D perhaps TRBD1 (6 bases). The CDR3 sequence is CASSLTGIGNQPQHF. In nucleotides, the CDR3 is TGTGCCAGCTCACTCACAGGGATTGGCAATCAGCCCCAGCATTTT.